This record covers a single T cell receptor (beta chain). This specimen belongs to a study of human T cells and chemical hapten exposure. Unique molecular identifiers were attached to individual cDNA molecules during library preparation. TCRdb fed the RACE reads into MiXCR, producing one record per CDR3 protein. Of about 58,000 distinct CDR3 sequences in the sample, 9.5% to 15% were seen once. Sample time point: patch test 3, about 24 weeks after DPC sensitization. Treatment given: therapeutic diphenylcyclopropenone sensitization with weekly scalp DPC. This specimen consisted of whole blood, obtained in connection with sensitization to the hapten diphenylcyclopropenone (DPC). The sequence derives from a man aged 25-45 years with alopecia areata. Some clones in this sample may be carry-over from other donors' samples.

CDR3 nucleotide sequence: TGTGCCAGCAGCCCACTGAACTCACAGGGGTTCGAGACCCAGTACTTC. Encoded protein: CASSPLNSQGFETQYF. V and J are TRBV5-6 and TRBJ2-5, with 7 bases matching TRBD1. Trimming at V came to 4 bases and at J to 5 bases, leaving 14 bases not matched to a gene. Germline V gene data show CDR1 as SGHDT and CDR2 as YYEEEE. The CDR3 contains 16 residues.